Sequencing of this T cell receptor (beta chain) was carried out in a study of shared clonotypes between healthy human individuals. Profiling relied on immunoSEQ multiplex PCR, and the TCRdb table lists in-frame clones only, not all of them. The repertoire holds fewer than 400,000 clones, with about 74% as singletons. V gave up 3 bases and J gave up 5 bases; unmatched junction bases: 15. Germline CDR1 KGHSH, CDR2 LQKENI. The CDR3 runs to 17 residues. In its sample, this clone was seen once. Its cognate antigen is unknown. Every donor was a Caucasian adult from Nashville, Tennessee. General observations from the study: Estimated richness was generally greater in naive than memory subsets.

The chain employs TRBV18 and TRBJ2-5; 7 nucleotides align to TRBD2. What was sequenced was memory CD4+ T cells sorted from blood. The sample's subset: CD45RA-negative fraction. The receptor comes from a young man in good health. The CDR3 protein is CASSPSYPSGSLETQYF. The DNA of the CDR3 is TGTGCCAGCTCACCGAGTTATCCTAGCGGCTCCCTCGAGACCCAGTACTTC.